This is a list of T cell receptor beta chains from one sample in a study of blood T cells in healthy people across ages. Via MiXCR, TCRdb re-called the 5' RACE reads, giving one row per CDR3 protein. The repertoire holds about 1.1 million distinct CDR3 sequences, with roughly two fifths as singletons. The sequenced sample was blood. The origin of the receptors is a man between 18 and 29 years old in good health. Each CDR3 is given with its conserved first and last residue. D genes are given only for firm matches. The size field is filled for only some rows; it gives once, few, many or a size class.

j_gene: TRBJ2-6
v_gene: TRBV20-1
d_gene: .
abundance: .
CDR3nt: TGCAGTGCTAGAGAAAACAGGGTAGATGGGGCCAACGTCCTGACTTTC
CDR3aa: CSARENRVDGANVLTF

j_gene: TRBJ2-5
v_gene: TRBV10-3
d_gene: .
abundance: once
CDR3nt: TGTGCCATCGTTGGCATCAGGAATGAGCAGTACTTC
CDR3aa: CAIVGIRNEQYF

j_gene: TRBJ2-5
v_gene: TRBV20-1
d_gene: TRBD2
abundance: .
CDR3nt: TGCAGTGCGAGCGGGGTTACTCGGGGGATTAAAGAGACCCAGTACTTC
CDR3aa: CSASGVTRGIKETQYF

j_gene: TRBJ2-7
v_gene: TRBV20-1
d_gene: .
abundance: .
CDR3nt: TGCAGTGCCCGTCCTTCAAGCTCCTACGAGCAGTACTTC
CDR3aa: CSARPSSSYEQYF

j_gene: TRBJ2-5
v_gene: TRBV29-1
d_gene: TRBD1
abundance: many
CDR3nt: TGCAGCGTTGCGACCGGGACAGGGAAAGGAGAGACCCAGTACTTC
CDR3aa: CSVATGTGKGETQYF

j_gene: TRBJ2-3
v_gene: TRBV15
d_gene: TRBD2
abundance: few
CDR3nt: TGTGCCACCAGCAGATTCGGGGGGGGCGCAGATACGCAGTATTTT
CDR3aa: CATSRFGGGADTQYF

j_gene: TRBJ1-1
v_gene: TRBV12-3/TRBV12-4
d_gene: .
abundance: many
CDR3nt: TGTGCCAGCAGCTTATACCTGAACACTGAAGCTTTCTTT
CDR3aa: CASSLYLNTEAFF

j_gene: TRBJ1-2
v_gene: TRBV7-2
d_gene: TRBD1
abundance: few
CDR3nt: TGTGCCAGCAGCTTAGTAGGCAGGGGGTATTATGGCTACACCTTC
CDR3aa: CASSLVGRGYYGYTF

j_gene: TRBJ2-7
v_gene: TRBV20-1
d_gene: .
abundance: .
CDR3nt: TGCAGTGCTAGAGAGACGGACAGAAACTCCTACGAGCAGTACTTC
CDR3aa: CSARETDRNSYEQYF

j_gene: TRBJ1-2
v_gene: TRBV7-9
d_gene: .
abundance: few
CDR3nt: TGTGCCAGCAGCTTCAACAGGGTCTTGGTGGATGGCTACACCTTC
CDR3aa: CASSFNRVLVDGYTF

j_gene: TRBJ1-2
v_gene: TRBV6-2/TRBV6-3
d_gene: .
abundance: .
CDR3nt: TGTGCCAGCAGTTACTTCTTCGGCTATGGCTACACCTTC
CDR3aa: CASSYFFGYGYTF

j_gene: TRBJ2-3
v_gene: TRBV12-3/TRBV12-4
d_gene: .
abundance: .
CDR3nt: TGTGCCAGCAGTTTCAGGGCGAGATTGACCCGCACAGATACGCAGTATTTT
CDR3aa: CASSFRARLTRTDTQYF

j_gene: TRBJ2-7
v_gene: TRBV11-2
d_gene: TRBD2
abundance: .
CDR3nt: TGTGCCAGCAGCTACACAAGACTAGCGGGGGTCTACAATGAGCAGTACTTC
CDR3aa: CASSYTRLAGVYNEQYF

j_gene: TRBJ2-4
v_gene: TRBV4-3
d_gene: .
abundance: .
CDR3nt: TGCGCCAGCAGCCCTCACCATCTGACAGGAACGGACAAAAACATTCAGTACTTC
CDR3aa: CASSPHHLTGTDKNIQYF

j_gene: TRBJ2-3
v_gene: TRBV5-8
d_gene: .
abundance: .
CDR3nt: TGTGCCAGCAGCCGGGTGGGGTCCGAGGCAGATACGCAGTATTTT
CDR3aa: CASSRVGSEADTQYF

j_gene: TRBJ2-7
v_gene: TRBV5-1
d_gene: .
abundance: .
CDR3nt: TGCGCCAGCAGCTCGGACGGATCCTACGAGCAGTACTTC
CDR3aa: CASSSDGSYEQYF

j_gene: TRBJ2-2
v_gene: TRBV6-2/TRBV6-3
d_gene: .
abundance: .
CDR3nt: TGTGCCAGCAGTTACTGGCCCCTGGGGAACACCGGGGAGCTGTTTTTT
CDR3aa: CASSYWPLGNTGELFF

j_gene: TRBJ2-5
v_gene: TRBV2
d_gene: .
abundance: .
CDR3nt: TGTGCCAGCCAGGGCACCCAAGAGACCCAGTACTTC
CDR3aa: CASQGTQETQYF

j_gene: TRBJ1-2
v_gene: TRBV5-5
d_gene: TRBD1
abundance: .
CDR3nt: TGTGCCAGCAGCTTGGCGGGCAGGGGGCCGAATAACTATGGCTACACCTTC
CDR3aa: CASSLAGRGPNNYGYTF

j_gene: TRBJ2-5
v_gene: TRBV12-3/TRBV12-4
d_gene: .
abundance: once
CDR3nt: TGTGCCAGCAGCACGGGGCGATTAGAACAGTACTTC
CDR3aa: CASSTGRLEQYF

j_gene: TRBJ2-2
v_gene: TRBV6-2/TRBV6-3
d_gene: .
abundance: .
CDR3nt: TGTGCCAGCAGTTATTATCCCGGGGAGCTGTTTTTT
CDR3aa: CASSYYPGELFF

j_gene: TRBJ1-2
v_gene: TRBV6-5
d_gene: TRBD1
abundance: few
CDR3nt: TGTGCCAGCAGTTCCACGGACAGGGCAGGCTACACCTTC
CDR3aa: CASSSTDRAGYTF

j_gene: TRBJ2-1
v_gene: TRBV29-1
d_gene: .
abundance: .
CDR3nt: TGCAGCGTTGAGTGGACCACCTACAATGAGCAGTTCTTC
CDR3aa: CSVEWTTYNEQFF

j_gene: TRBJ1-2
v_gene: TRBV5-1
d_gene: .
abundance: few
CDR3nt: TGCGCCAGCAGCCCTCGACAGCGCTATGGCTACACCTTC
CDR3aa: CASSPRQRYGYTF

j_gene: TRBJ2-7
v_gene: TRBV5-4
d_gene: TRBD2
abundance: few
CDR3nt: TGTGCCAGCAGCTTGGCGGGGGGGGCAGGGGAGCAGTACTTC
CDR3aa: CASSLAGGAGEQYF

j_gene: TRBJ2-5
v_gene: TRBV5-1
d_gene: .
abundance: .
CDR3nt: TGCGCCAGCAGCTTGGGTCCGTCAGGGCAAGAGACCCGGTACTTC
CDR3aa: CASSLGPSGQETRYF

j_gene: TRBJ2-7
v_gene: TRBV5-1
d_gene: TRBD2
abundance: .
CDR3nt: TGCGCCAGCAGCTTGGAATCGGGGGGATCGCCCGAGCAGTACTTC
CDR3aa: CASSLESGGSPEQYF

j_gene: TRBJ1-1
v_gene: TRBV5-1
d_gene: .
abundance: .
CDR3nt: TGCGCCAGCCACAGGGAAATGAACACTGAAGCTTTCTTT
CDR3aa: CASHREMNTEAFF

j_gene: TRBJ1-1
v_gene: TRBV27
d_gene: TRBD1
abundance: few
CDR3nt: TGTGCCAGCAGTGTAGTGACAGGGGGCGAAGCTTTCTTT
CDR3aa: CASSVVTGGEAFF

j_gene: TRBJ1-1
v_gene: TRBV30
d_gene: .
abundance: .
CDR3nt: TGTGCCTGGAGTTTCGGGACCAAGGACACTGAAGCTTTCTTT
CDR3aa: CAWSFGTKDTEAFF

j_gene: TRBJ2-4
v_gene: TRBV20-1
d_gene: .
abundance: few
CDR3nt: TGCAGTGCTAGAGATCCTAACAGAAACATTCAGTACTTC
CDR3aa: CSARDPNRNIQYF

j_gene: TRBJ2-4
v_gene: TRBV9
d_gene: TRBD2
abundance: .
CDR3nt: TGTGCCAGCAGCGTAGGAGCGGGGGGCTCGTCGGACATTCAGTACTTC
CDR3aa: CASSVGAGGSSDIQYF

j_gene: TRBJ2-1
v_gene: TRBV12-5
d_gene: TRBD1
abundance: few
CDR3nt: TGTGCTAGTGGTCCAACAGGGGACAATGAGCAGTTCTTC
CDR3aa: CASGPTGDNEQFF

j_gene: TRBJ1-5
v_gene: TRBV4-2
d_gene: .
abundance: .
CDR3nt: TGTGCCAGCAGCCAGGGCGTTGGAGCCAGGCAGCCCCAGCATTTT
CDR3aa: CASSQGVGARQPQHF

j_gene: TRBJ1-2
v_gene: TRBV5-6
d_gene: .
abundance: .
CDR3nt: TGTGCCAGCAGCTTGTATGGCAGGGGTAACTATGGCTACACCTTC
CDR3aa: CASSLYGRGNYGYTF

j_gene: TRBJ1-4
v_gene: TRBV6-5
d_gene: .
abundance: .
CDR3nt: TGTGCCAGCAGTTTTTTCTACAGTGCGGGTCCTAATGAAAAACTGTTTTTT
CDR3aa: CASSFFYSAGPNEKLFF

j_gene: TRBJ2-5
v_gene: TRBV10-3
d_gene: .
abundance: few
CDR3nt: TGTGCCATCAGTGAGAAGGGCTCTGATGAGCAGTACTTC
CDR3aa: CAISEKGSDEQYF

j_gene: TRBJ1-5
v_gene: TRBV20-1
d_gene: .
abundance: .
CDR3nt: TGCAGTGCTAGAGAGGGGAACACCAATCAGCCCCAGCATTTT
CDR3aa: CSAREGNTNQPQHF

j_gene: TRBJ2-1
v_gene: TRBV7-2
d_gene: .
abundance: .
CDR3nt: TGTGCCAGCAGCTCGCACGGGACGAGAGTCGTCAATGAGCAGTTCTTC
CDR3aa: CASSSHGTRVVNEQFF

j_gene: TRBJ2-1
v_gene: TRBV4-2
d_gene: .
abundance: .
CDR3nt: TGTGCCAGCAGCCAAGAGCACTCTTTGGCCTACAATGAGCAGTTCTTC
CDR3aa: CASSQEHSLAYNEQFF

j_gene: TRBJ2-3
v_gene: TRBV18
d_gene: .
abundance: few
CDR3nt: TGTGCCAGCTCACCGGTCGGACAGGATACGCAGTATTTT
CDR3aa: CASSPVGQDTQYF

j_gene: TRBJ2-1
v_gene: TRBV6-2/TRBV6-3
d_gene: .
abundance: many
CDR3nt: TGTGCCAGCAGTTACTCGGGTAGGGAGCAGTTCTTC
CDR3aa: CASSYSGREQFF

j_gene: TRBJ1-1
v_gene: TRBV2
d_gene: TRBD1
abundance: .
CDR3nt: TGTGCCAGCAGCCCTAAGGGGGCCGGGAGTGAAGCTTTCTTT
CDR3aa: CASSPKGAGSEAFF

j_gene: TRBJ1-2
v_gene: TRBV29-1
d_gene: .
abundance: many
CDR3nt: TGCAGCGTTGAGGGGGGTGCTAACTATGGCTACACCTTC
CDR3aa: CSVEGGANYGYTF

j_gene: TRBJ1-2
v_gene: TRBV25-1
d_gene: .
abundance: many
CDR3nt: TGTGCCAGCAGTGAAGTTCAGGGTAGCAACTATGGCTACACCTTC
CDR3aa: CASSEVQGSNYGYTF

j_gene: TRBJ1-1
v_gene: TRBV5-1
d_gene: .
abundance: many
CDR3nt: TGCGCCAGCAGCCCCGACAGACCTTACACTGAAGCTTTCTTT
CDR3aa: CASSPDRPYTEAFF

j_gene: TRBJ1-2
v_gene: TRBV10-3
d_gene: TRBD1
abundance: .
CDR3nt: TGTGCCATCAGTAAAAGGGACAGGGATGGCTATGGCTACACCTTC
CDR3aa: CAISKRDRDGYGYTF

j_gene: TRBJ1-6
v_gene: TRBV4-3
d_gene: .
abundance: .
CDR3nt: TGCGCCAGCAGGGAGGGAGTCGGATCACCCCTCCACTTT
CDR3aa: CASREGVGSPLHF

j_gene: TRBJ1-1
v_gene: TRBV7-2
d_gene: .
abundance: .
CDR3nt: TGTGCCAGCAGCTTAGGCCTGGGGCCGAACACTGAAGCTTTCTTT
CDR3aa: CASSLGLGPNTEAFF

j_gene: TRBJ2-1
v_gene: TRBV2
d_gene: .
abundance: .
CDR3nt: TGTGCCAGCAGTGACCGGGACGAATACAATGAGCAGTTCTTC
CDR3aa: CASSDRDEYNEQFF